Following are 24 T cell receptor beta chains from one sample sequenced in a study of cytomegalovirus exposure and HLA in healthy donors. Vbeta (60) and Jbeta (13) primers were used in the PCR. This table comes from immunoSEQ multiplex PCR, and its TCRdb copy is limited to in-frame clones, with some not included. The table has 150,000 to 200,000 clones, roughly four fifths seen once. The sample was PBMCs. All receptors come from a man younger than 40 in good health and CMV-seronegative.

The chain links TRBV28 to TRBJ1-3; D not resolved. V was cut by 6 bases and J by 0 bases, with 6 bases left in between. Germline-derived CDR1 and CDR2 are MDHEN and SYDVKM. The CDR3 covers 13 residues. CDR3 nucleotide sequence: TGTGCCAGCAGCGCCTACTCTGGAAACACCATATATTTT. Its translation is CASSAYSGNTIYF. Variable domain in full (rest from reference TRBV28 and TRBJ1-3): DVKVTQSSRYLVKRTGEKVFLECVQDMDHENMFWYRQDPGLGLRLIYFSYDVKMKEKGDIPEGYSVSREKKERFSLILESASTNQTSMYLCASSAYSGNTIYFGEGSWLTVV.

This rearrangement joins TRBV19 to TRBJ2-5, with D unresolved. Germline V gene sequence: CDR1 LNHDA, CDR2 SQIVND (reference sequence). The CDR3 runs to 15 residues. Trimming removed 7 bases from V and 0 bases from J, with 15 bases in between. CDR3 nucleotides: TGTGCCAGTACCCGTGGGCGTCTCGACCAAGAGACCCAGTACTTC. This encodes CASTRGRLDQETQYF.

The chain combines TRBV30 with TRBJ2-3; TRBD2 is a possible D gene (6 bases). This CDR3 region has 16 residues. The germline V gene encodes CDR1 GTSNPN and CDR2 SVGIG (reference sequence). Trimming shortened V by 2 bases and J by 2 bases, and 17 bases separated the two germline ends. For the CDR3, the DNA is TGTGCCTGGAGTATTCCGGGTAGCGGATACACAGATACGCAGTATTTT. This codes for CAWSIPGSGYTDTQYF.

This chain connects TRBV4-1 to TRBJ2-1; possible D gene TRBD2, 6 bases. Trimming took off 1 base at V and 2 bases at J, with 15 bases between the two ends. The V gene's germline CDR1 is MGHRA and CDR2 YSYEKL. This CDR3 spans 17 amino acids. The CDR3 is CASSQAQGEVAYNEQFF. DNA for the CDR3: TGCGCCAGCAGCCAAGCCCAAGGGGAGGTAGCCTACAATGAGCAGTTCTTC.

The chain combines TRBV7-9 with TRBJ1-3; D possibly corresponds to TRBD1 (5 bases). Germline assignment: CDR1 SEHNR and CDR2 FQNEAQ (reference sequence). The CDR3 spans 15 residues. V was trimmed by 0 bases and J by 0 bases, leaving 6 bases between them. CDR3 in DNA: TGTGCCAGCAGCTTAGCGGGGGGCTCTGGAAACACCATATATTTT. It translates to CASSLAGGSGNTIYF.

This clone was observed a few times. This chain links TRBV19 with TRBJ1-5; D is unresolved. Trimming stripped 1 base from V and 6 bases from J, with 7 bases between. Germline V lookup: CDR1 LNHDA, CDR2 SQIVND (reference sequence). This CDR3 is 13 amino acids long. CDR3 residues: CASSIGLSQPQHF. CDR3 coding DNA: TGTGCCAGTAGTATAGGGTTGAGTCAGCCCCAGCATTTT.

The V and J genes are TRBV4-1 and TRBJ2-3, with 12 bases fitting TRBD2. The CDR3 contains 15 residues. V shed 4 bases, J shed 6 bases, and the junction held 5 bases outside the gene matches. From germline, CDR1 is MGHRA and CDR2 YSYEKL. The CDR3 nucleotides read TGCGCCAGCAGCCGACGGACTAGCGGGATGGATACGCAGTATTTT. Translation: CASSRRTSGMDTQYF.

The V call is TRBV10-2, the J call TRBJ2-7; TRBD1 might be the D (6 bases). CDR3 length: 15 residues. The V gene lost 6 bases and the J gene lost 4 bases, with 19 bases spanning the gap. The germline V gene encodes CDR1 WSHSY and CDR2 SAAADI. The CDR3 spells CASSDTSRGAYEQYF. CDR3 DNA: TGCGCCAGCAGCGACACAAGCAGGGGTGCTTACGAGCAGTACTTC.

The chain couples TRBV28 to TRBJ2-1, with TRBD2 as a possible D gene (6 bases). The CDR3 consists of 15 residues. Germline-derived CDR1 and CDR2 are MDHEN and SYDVKM. Trimming stripped 4 bases from V and 5 bases from J, with 15 bases between. DNA for the CDR3: TGTGCCAGCAGTTCGCCTGGGGAGGTCCACAATGAGCAGTTCTTC. It is translated as CASSSPGEVHNEQFF.

J is TRBJ1-1 and V is TRBV28; D unresolved. The length of the CDR3 is 13 residues. The germline gives CDR1 MDHEN, CDR2 SYDVKM. V gave up 3 bases and J gave up 0 bases, with 5 bases separating them. The CDR3 spells CASSFTVNTEAFF. In DNA, the CDR3 is TGTGCCAGCAGTTTTACAGTGAACACTGAAGCTTTCTTT.

This sequence joins TRBV12-2 and TRBJ2-5; the tabulated D call, TRBD1, remains unverified against the DNA. TRBV12-2 is tagged as a pseudogene. The CDR3 covers 14 residues. The CDR3: CASRFHPLGLAQYF. CDR3 bases: TGTGCAAGTCGCTTTCACCCATTGGGCCTGGCCCAGTACTTC.

This clone was counted a single time. The chain employs TRBV6-6 and TRBJ1-2; D is possibly TRBD1 (5 bases). Germline lookup yields CDR1 MNHNY and CDR2 SVGAGI (reference sequence). The CDR3 contains 14 residues. V lost 2 bases, J lost 1 base, and 8 bases lay in between. In nucleotides, the CDR3 is TGTGCCAGCAGTTACCTAGACAGTAACTATGGCTACACCTTC. Translated, it gives CASSYLDSNYGYTF.

The V call is TRBV15, the J call TRBJ1-3; D is uncertain. The germline gives CDR1 LNHNV, CDR2 YYDKDF (reference sequence). Trimming took 5 bases from V and 1 from J, leaving 3 bases between them. The CDR3 totals 12 residues. CDR3 sequence: CATSQSGNTIYF. The CDR3 nucleotides are TGTGCCACCAGCCAGTCTGGAAACACCATATATTTT. The whole variable domain, filled in from reference TRBV15 and TRBJ1-3, reads DAMVIQNPRYQVTQFGKPVTLSCSQTLNHNVMYWYQQKSSQAPKLLFHYYDKDFNNEADTPDNFQSRRPNTSFCFLDIRSPGLGDTAMYLCATSQSGNTIYFGEGSWLTVV.

This chain connects TRBV2 to TRBJ2-5, with 9 nucleotides matching TRBD1. Germline CDR1 and CDR2: SNHLY and FYNNEI. The V gene end was trimmed by 5 bases and the J gene end by 5 bases; junction bases not matched to a gene: 15. The CDR3 runs to 17 residues. The CDR3 protein is CASSKPNRDRAEETQYF. The CDR3 nucleotides are TGTGCCAGCAGTAAGCCCAACCGGGACAGGGCGGAGGAGACCCAGTACTTC.

In its sample, this clone was seen a few times. The chain joins TRBV19 to TRBJ2-6; no clear D. The CDR3 is made up of 14 amino acids. V lost 3 bases to trimming and J lost 0 bases, with 3 bases between them. Germline lookup yields CDR1 LNHDA and CDR2 SQIVND (reference sequence). CDR3 nucleotide sequence: TGTGCCAGTAGTATGAGCTCTGGGGCCAACGTCCTGACTTTC. Protein product: CASSMSSGANVLTF.

The table lists this clone with a count of one. The chain is built from TRBV11-2 and TRBJ1-5; 7 bases line up with TRBD1. Looked up from germline, CDR1 is SGHAT and CDR2 is FQNNGV. The CDR3 loop spans 15 amino acids. V shed 5 bases and J 3 bases; nucleotides not matched to a gene: 7. CDR3 amino acids: CASSLGQSPNQPQHF. DNA of the CDR3: TGTGCCAGCAGCCTGGGACAGTCCCCCAATCAGCCCCAGCATTTT.

The chain uses TRBV10-3 and TRBJ2-2, with TRBD1 identical over 9 bases. The CDR3 loop spans 14 amino acids. Per the germline V gene, CDR1 is ENHRY and CDR2 is SYGVKD. J was trimmed by 5 bases and V by 6 bases; bases with no gene match: 4. CDR3 region: CAIRPGQGTGELFF. The CDR3 DNA follows: TGTGCCATCAGACCGGGACAGGGTACCGGGGAGCTGTTTTTT.

This chain links TRBV27 with TRBJ2-1, with D unclear. From germline, CDR1 is MNHEY and CDR2 SMNVEV (reference sequence). The V end lost 7 bases, the J end lost 3 bases, and 13 bases lay between the germline ends. This CDR3 region has 14 residues. Here the CDR3 reads CASTYSHGYNEQFF. DNA for the CDR3: TGTGCCAGCACCTATTCCCACGGCTACAATGAGCAGTTCTTC.

This chain connects TRBV18 to TRBJ2-2; D unclear. The CDR3 sequence is 14 residues long. Trimming stripped 4 bases from V and 2 bases from J, with 8 bases between. Germline V lookup: CDR1 KGHSH, CDR2 LQKENI. CDR3 nucleotide sequence: TGTGCCAGCTCACAACACAGTAACACCGGGGAGCTGTTTTTT. Its protein product is CASSQHSNTGELFF.

J is TRBJ1-2 and V is TRBV6-4, with TRBD1 identical over 7 bases. The CDR3 is made up of 13 amino acids. The V gene's germline CDR1 is MRHNA and CDR2 SNTAGT. V was pared by 5 bases and J by 2 bases, with 2 bases of the junction left unmatched. The CDR3 sequence: CASSTGQNYGYTF. The CDR3 DNA is TGTGCCAGCAGTACGGGACAGAACTATGGCTACACCTTC.

This CDR3 is CASPASRAPYEQYF. As DNA, the CDR3 is TGTGCCAGCCCCGCGTCGCGGGCCCCCTACGAGCAGTACTTC. V gene TRBV28 combines with J gene TRBJ2-7; a possible D gene is TRBD2 (5 bases). V gave up 8 bases and J gave up 2 bases, with 16 bases separating them. This CDR3 comprises 14 residues. Germline V gene data show CDR1 as MDHEN and CDR2 as SYDVKM.

A few counts support this clone. This chain links TRBV25-1 with TRBJ1-1; TRBD1 matches at 7 bases. Germline V gives CDR1 MGHDK, CDR2 SYGVNS. There are 14 residues in the CDR3. V shed 5 bases, J shed 1 base, and the junction held 4 bases outside the gene matches. This CDR3 reads CASSRQGRNTEAFF. The CDR3 region has the DNA TGTGCCAGCAGTCGACAGGGTCGGAACACTGAAGCTTTCTTT.

This clone showed up just a few times. Within the sample, other DNA sequences also encode this same CDR3. The genes are TRBV5-4 and TRBJ1-3; D unresolved. Between the trimmed V and J ends, which lost 0 bases and 3 bases, there was a span of 4 bases. Per germline, CDR1 SGHNT and CDR2 YYREEE (reference sequence). The CDR3 covers 13 residues. The CDR3 sequence is CASSLAGGNTIYF. CDR3 sequence (DNA): TGTGCCAGCAGCTTGGCGGGTGGAAACACCATATATTTT.

The CDR3 nucleotides read TGTGCCACCACAGGGGGAATTGGCTACACCTTC. It yields the protein CATTGGIGYTF. V is TRBV6-5 and J is TRBJ1-2, with TRBD1 matching 8 bases. Trimming at V came to 10 bases and at J to 7 bases, leaving 5 bases not matched to a gene. Germline assignment: CDR1 MNHEY and CDR2 SVGAGI. CDR3 length: 11 residues.